The 10 T cell receptor beta chains below come from one sample, sequenced in a study of T-cell reconstitution after alpha-beta-depleted transplantation in children. Researchers prepared the TCRbeta library using unique molecular identifiers, the study reports. TCRdb used MiXCR to reprocess the PCR reads, holding one entry per CDR3 protein. The top ten hold 3.5% to 4.5% of the sample, which has just over 350,000 distinct CDR3 sequences, about an eighth seen once. Here the sequenced sample was PBMCs, taken from the stem cell graft. All receptors derive from a human donor who donated a stem cell graft to a child with Fanconi anemia.

Only a few counts were recorded for this clonotype. The V and J genes are TRBV5-1 and TRBJ1-1; D possibly corresponds to TRBD1 (6 bases). Germline V CDR1 and CDR2: SGHRS, YFSETQ. The CDR3 has 15 residues. V lost 0 bases to trimming and J lost 0 bases, with 9 bases between them. The CDR3 region has the DNA TGCGCCAGCAGCTTGGTCGGGGGGCTGAACACTGAAGCTTTCTTT. The encoded protein is CASSLVGGLNTEAFF.

The chain is built from TRBV28 and TRBJ1-5; 7 nucleotides agree with TRBD1. With 3 bases clipped from V and 9 bases from J, the junction kept 23 bases outside the gene matches. The CDR3 length is 19 residues. The germline CDR1 and CDR2 sequences are MDHEN and SYDVKM. As DNA, the CDR3 is TGTGCCAGCAGTTTCCCATCTAACAGGGGTTTCCCCGCCAAGGGGCCCCAGCATTTT. Its protein is CASSFPSNRGFPAKGPQHF. Combining the CDR3 with reference TRBV28 and TRBJ1-5 gives the whole variable domain DVKVTQSSRYLVKRTGEKVFLECVQDMDHENMFWYRQDPGLGLRLIYFSYDVKMKEKGDIPEGYSVSREKKERFSLILESASTNQTSMYLCASSFPSNRGFPAKGPQHFGDGTRLSIL.

The rearrangement joins TRBV5-1 to TRBJ2-3; either TRBD1 or TRBD2 may fit D (6 bases each). V gave up 4 bases and J gave up 0 bases, with 15 bases separating them. CDR3 length: 16 amino acids. The germline CDR1 and CDR2 sequences are SGHRS and YFSETQ. CDR3 coding DNA: TGCGCCAGCAGCAGAGGGGGGACCCATAGCACAGATACGCAGTATTTT. It encodes CASSRGGTHSTDTQYF.

The chain couples TRBV10-3 to TRBJ2-1, with D perhaps matching TRBD2 (6 bases). Looked up from germline, CDR1 is ENHRY and CDR2 is SYGVKD. The V end was cut by 3 bases, the J end by 5 bases, with 14 bases between. This CDR3 contains 15 residues. CDR3 in amino acids: CAISDQPGLHNEQFF. For the CDR3, the DNA is TGTGCCATCAGTGATCAACCGGGACTCCACAATGAGCAGTTCTTC.

This clonotype was observed at least ten times. The V call is TRBV4-3, the J call TRBJ1-4; no reliable D call. The CDR3 sequence is 13 residues long. CDR1 LGHNA and CDR2 YSLEER come from the germline V gene. The ends were cut back, 3 bases at V and 6 bases at J, with 8 bases in the middle. CDR3 sequence reads: CASSQMTYEKLFF. CDR3 in DNA: TGCGCCAGCAGCCAGATGACATATGAAAAACTGTTTTTT.

Many counts were recorded for this clonotype. This chain uses TRBV6-6 with TRBJ2-7; D gene uncertain. With 6 bases removed from V and 3 bases from J, the gap between germline ends came to 12 bases. Germline loops: CDR1 MNHNY, CDR2 SVGAGI (reference sequence). The CDR3 is 13 residues long. The CDR3 protein is CASSLGPGYEQYV. In nucleotides, the CDR3 is TGTGCCAGCAGCTTAGGACCGGGCTACGAGCAGTACGTC.

This clonotype showed up just a few times. The chain employs TRBV7-2 and TRBJ2-1, with 10 positions matching TRBD2. Trimming cost V 7 bases and J 9 bases; bases outside gene matches: 9. This CDR3 spans 14 amino acids. Germline V lookup: CDR1 SGHTA, CDR2 FQGNSA. The CDR3: CASKYSGGALEQFF. CDR3 DNA: TGTGCCAGCAAATACAGCGGGGGGGCACTTGAGCAGTTCTTC.

The J gene is TRBJ1-4, the V gene TRBV19; D is unclear. Germline CDR1 LNHDA, CDR2 SQIVND (reference sequence). This CDR3 spans 10 amino acids. Trimming pared 8 bases from V and 8 bases from J, leaving 6 bases between. Written as DNA, the CDR3 is TGTGCCAGTTTGGGGGAAAAACTGTTTTTT. Translation: CASLGEKLFF.

This clonotype showed up just a few times. The J gene is TRBJ2-1, the V gene TRBV7-9; 9 positions agree with TRBD1. Trimming took 5 bases from V and 6 from J; bases not matched to a gene: 14. The CDR3 is 17 amino acids. Germline values: CDR1 SEHNR, CDR2 FQNEAQ (reference sequence). The CDR3 spells CASSIAPGTGLFNEQFF. The CDR3 DNA reads TGTGCCAGCAGCATCGCCCCCGGGACAGGGTTATTCAATGAGCAGTTCTTC.

In this sample, this clonotype turned up many times. The chain joins TRBV12-3 or TRBV12-4 to TRBJ2-3; no clear D gene. This CDR3 is built from 15 residues. Trimming took 1 base from V and 0 from J, leaving 8 bases between them. CDR3 residues: CASSLDQASTDTQYF. Written as DNA, the CDR3 is TGTGCCAGCAGTTTAGATCAGGCTAGCACAGATACGCAGTATTTT.